These 5 T cell receptor beta chains were sequenced from one sample in a study of spatial heterogeneity in lung cancer. From the 5' RACE reads, TCRdb called clonotypes with MiXCR, one entry per CDR3 protein. The data contain about 94,000 distinct CDR3 sequences, roughly a fifth of them seen just once; the ten biggest clones take up 21%. Time point: blood at routine non-recurrence follow-up after resection. Sequenced material: PBMCs, taken at follow-up. The receptors originated from a male donor with early-stage non-small cell lung cancer.

This clonotype was counted ten times or more. The chain uses TRBV7-9 and TRBJ2-5; TRBD1 might be the D (6 bases). V dropped 7 bases and J dropped 1 base, with 13 bases sitting between them. In germline, CDR1 is SEHNR, CDR2 FQNEAQ (reference sequence). This CDR3 comprises 14 residues. DNA of the CDR3: TGTGCCAGCACCTCTCGACAGGTCCAAGAGACCCAGTACTTC. Translation gives CASTSRQVQETQYF.

The chain links TRBV7-2 to TRBJ2-5, with D possibly matching TRBD1 (5 bases). Germline values: CDR1 SGHTA, CDR2 FQGNSA. V gave up 5 bases and J gave up 5 bases, with 12 bases separating them. CDR3 size: 13 residues. The CDR3 loop reads CASSLSRDETQYF. Here the CDR3 DNA reads TGTGCCAGCAGCCTCTCCAGGGATGAGACCCAGTACTTC. The entire variable domain, with the rest obtained from reference TRBV7-2 and TRBJ2-5, is as follows: GAGVSQSPSNKVTEKGKDVELRCDPISGHTALYWYRQSLGQGLEFLIYFQGNSAPDKSGLPSDRFSAERTGGSVSTLTIQRTQQEDSAVYLCASSLSRDETQYFGPGTRLLVL.

V is TRBV24-1 and J is TRBJ2-7, with a tentative D call TRBD1 (6 bases). The germline V and J ends were trimmed by 8 bases and 2 bases, with 18 bases remaining between them. The CDR3 covers 15 residues. Germline V gene data show CDR1 as KGHDR and CDR2 as SFDVKD. Here the CDR3 reads CATTGDTKPTYEQYV. The CDR3 DNA is TGTGCCACCACTGGGGACACAAAGCCTACCTACGAGCAGTACGTC.

The chain recombines TRBV5-4 with TRBJ1-1, with D perhaps matching TRBD1 (5 bases). V gave up 3 bases and J gave up 6 bases, with 18 bases separating them. Germline CDR1 and CDR2: SGHNT and YYREEE (reference sequence). The CDR3 totals 15 residues. Here the CDR3 reads CASSSEGFGVPEAFF. CDR3 bases: TGTGCCAGCAGCTCGGAGGGGTTTGGGGTTCCTGAAGCTTTCTTT.

The chain employs TRBV7-9 and TRBJ1-1; D unclear. The V gene lost 1 base and the J gene lost 3 bases, with 6 bases spanning the gap. Germline V gives CDR1 SEHNR, CDR2 FQNEAQ (reference sequence). This CDR3 has 13 residues. For the CDR3, the DNA is TGTGCCAGCAGCTTAGATTTGGACACTGAAGCTTTCTTT. Translated, it gives CASSLDLDTEAFF.